This TCR beta chain was sequenced during a study of CD8 T cells in Susac syndrome. Random hexamers primed reverse transcription of about 0.45 to 1 ug RNA. In TCRdb, the immunoSEQ multiplex PCR reads were re-called with MiXCR into one record per CDR3 protein. This table has more than 150,000 distinct CDR3 sequences, roughly 94% appearing once. This CDR3 has 15 residues. Trimming pared 4 bases from V and 1 base from J, leaving 13 bases between. The germline V gene encodes CDR1 SEHNR and CDR2 FQNEAQ (reference sequence). Sample: CD8+ T cells from PBMCs. This chain links TRBV7-9 with TRBJ1-1, with a weak D call TRBD1 (6 bases). The receptor was isolated from a human donor with multiple sclerosis. CDR3 residues: CASSSGAGGNTEAFF. In nucleotides, the CDR3 is TGTGCCAGCAGCTCGGGGGCCGGCGGGAACACTGAAGCTTTCTTT.